These 18 T cell receptor beta chains share one sample of origin, sequenced in a study of molecular identifiers for immune sequencing clone quantification. TCRdb re-analysed the PCR reads in MiXCR, keeping a single row per CDR3 protein. The table shows hundreds of thousands of distinct CDR3 sequences, with 20% to 25% occurring only once. Sequences were obtained from naive CD8+ T cells from blood, with Jurkat cell RNA spiked in. The subset here: FACS-sorted CD8+CD4-CCR7+CD45RA+ naive T cells. The receptors were sampled from a human donor in good health. Some libraries in this study had Jurkat cell RNA spiked in.

Ten or more counts support this clonotype. The rearrangement joins TRBV30 to TRBJ2-7; either TRBD1 or TRBD2 may fit D (5 bases each). There are 12 residues in the CDR3. V lost 1 base, J lost 6 bases, and 10 bases lay in between. Germline CDR1 GTSNPN, CDR2 SVGIG (reference sequence). In DNA form, the CDR3 reads TGTGCCTGGAGTGGGACCGGGACCGAGCAGTACTTC. Its translation: CAWSGTGTEQYF.

The chain links TRBV18 to TRBJ2-1; D remains ambiguous. Germline V gene lookup returns CDR1 KGHSH and CDR2 LQKENI. The CDR3 is made up of 12 amino acids. The V gene lost 0 bases and the J gene lost 15 bases, with 12 bases spanning the gap. The DNA for the CDR3 is TGTGCCAGCTCACCACCGTGGAAGGGATCGTTCTTC. It specifies CASSPPWKGSFF.

The table lists this clonotype with a few counts. The chain carries TRBV28 and TRBJ2-7; TRBD1 is a possible D gene (5 bases). The germline V gene has CDR1 MDHEN and CDR2 SYDVKM. Trimming cost V 3 bases and J 3 bases, with 15 bases left between them. CDR3 length: 15 amino acids. The CDR3 nucleotides read TGTGCCAGCAGTTTTCGTGGGGCTAGTGGCTACGAGCAGTACTTC. It is translated as CASSFRGASGYEQYF.

About this clonotype itself: A much larger clone is a single base away; this may be a read error. The chain has TRBV12-3 or TRBV12-4 and TRBJ2-3, with TRBD2 identical over 7 bases. The CDR3 consists of 13 residues. The V and J ends lost 10 bases and 3 bases, in that order; junction bases with no gene match: 7. CDR3 nucleotides: TGTGCCACCGCTGGCGGGGGTACAGATACGCAGTATTTT. It is translated as CATAGGGTDTQYF.

This clonotype was seen many times. The chain joins TRBV7-9 to TRBJ2-3; possible D gene TRBD2, 6 bases. Trimming pared 3 bases from V and 5 bases from J, leaving 12 bases between. Germline-derived CDR1 and CDR2 are SEHNR and FQNEAQ (reference sequence). This CDR3 is 14 amino acids long. CDR3 loop: CASSLEGGRDTQYF. CDR3 nucleotide sequence: TGTGCCAGCAGCTTGGAGGGTGGAAGAGATACGCAGTATTTT.

Turning to this clonotype: Possible read error: a much larger clone is one base away. The V call is TRBV5-5, the J call TRBJ1-5; D is uncertain. Germline V gene data show CDR1 as SGHKS and CDR2 as YYEKEE (reference sequence). The CDR3 is 15 residues long. The CDR3 DNA is TGTGCCAACAGCTTAATAGGAGAGGTACATCAGCCCCAGCATTTT. Translated: CANSLIGEVHQPQHF.

This clonotype has ten or more counts. The chain combines TRBV27 with TRBJ2-7, with 7 bases matching TRBD2. CDR3 size: 13 residues. Germline trimming cut 4 bases from V and 3 bases from J; bases unmatched to any gene: 3. From germline, CDR1 is MNHEY and CDR2 SMNVEV (reference sequence). The CDR3 sequence is CASSWGGSYEQYF. The CDR3 DNA follows: TGTGCCAGCAGTTGGGGGGGAAGCTACGAGCAGTACTTC.

At least ten counts were recorded for this clonotype. V is TRBV7-3 and J is TRBJ2-4, with 9 positions matching TRBD2. There are 15 residues in the CDR3. CDR1 SGHTA and CDR2 FQGTGA come from the germline V gene. The V gene end was trimmed by 5 bases and the J gene end by 8 bases; junction bases not matched to a gene: 10. The CDR3 nucleotides are TGTGCCAGCAGCCCCGTTGGCGGGAGGGCCGACATTCAGTACTTC. Amino acids: CASSPVGGRADIQYF.

This chain connects TRBV20-1 to TRBJ1-1, with D maybe TRBD1 (5 bases). Trimming left V 4 bases short and J 0 bases short, with 18 bases between. CDR1 is DFQATT, CDR2 SNEGSKA, per germline (reference sequence). The CDR3 sequence is 16 residues long. The CDR3 sequence is CSAKSTDVTMNTEAFF. The CDR3 bases are TGCAGTGCTAAGTCGACAGACGTCACCATGAACACTGAAGCTTTCTTT.

This clonotype showed up just a few times. The chain employs TRBV23-1 and TRBJ1-5; tentative D call: TRBD1 (6 bases). TRBV23-1 is an open reading frame whose function is uncertain. The CDR3 runs 18 residues. The germline V and J ends were trimmed by 0 bases and 1 base, with 16 bases remaining between them. CDR3 DNA sequence: TGCGCCAGCAGTCAATCGGAAGGGGGTATCGGAAGCAATCAGCCCCAGCATTTT. Translating gives CASSQSEGGIGSNQPQHF.

This clonotype was counted many times. This chain uses TRBV2 with TRBJ1-4, with 7 bases lining up with TRBD1. The junction had 6 bases not matched to a gene; V was cut back by 4 bases and J by 7 bases. Looked up from germline, CDR1 is SNHLY and CDR2 is FYNNEI. The CDR3 totals 14 residues. In DNA, the CDR3 is TGTGCCAGCAGTGGAGCAGGGGGAGGTGAAAAACTGTTTTTT. Translating it yields CASSGAGGGEKLFF.

Notes on this clonotype: This may stem from a read error, because a much larger clone lies one nucleotide away. The J gene is TRBJ1-1, the V gene TRBV12-3 or TRBV12-4; D unclear. The CDR3 contains 12 residues. The chain's CDR3 is CASRFGHTEAFF. In DNA form, the CDR3 reads TGTGCCAGCCGTTTTGGACACACTGAAGCTTTCTTT.

Comments on this clonotype: This sequence may be a read error, since a much larger clone differs from it by one base. The chain is built from TRBV11-2 and TRBJ2-7; 7 bases fit TRBD1. The CDR3 has 13 residues. Germline trimming cut 2 bases from V and 6 bases from J; bases unmatched to any gene: 4. CDR1 SGHAT and CDR2 FQNNGV come from the germline V gene. The CDR3 region has the DNA TGTGCCAGCAGCTTAACAGGGGCCCGCGAGCAGTACTTC. Its translation is CASSLTGAREQYF.

This clonotype was seen at least ten times. The chain uses TRBV9 and TRBJ2-7, with a possible D match to TRBD1 (5 bases). This CDR3 spans 15 amino acids. Germline CDR1 SGDLS, CDR2 YYNGEE. V dropped 0 bases and J dropped 0 bases, with 10 bases sitting between them. CDR3 loop: CASSVAGLSSYEQYF. DNA for the CDR3: TGTGCCAGCAGCGTAGCAGGGCTGAGCTCCTACGAGCAGTACTTC.

This clonotype was observed at least ten times. This chain connects TRBV20-1 to TRBJ1-2, with a weak D call TRBD1 (5 bases). Per the germline V gene, CDR1 is DFQATT and CDR2 is SNEGSKA (reference sequence). The CDR3 loop spans 16 amino acids. V lost 5 bases, J lost 0 bases, and 19 bases lay in between. The DNA of the CDR3 is TGCAGTGCTCTGCAGGGTTCGGCCCTCCCTAACTATGGCTACACCTTC. Its translation is CSALQGSALPNYGYTF.

This clonotype appeared many times. The chain combines TRBV12-3 or TRBV12-4 with TRBJ1-2, with 8 bases aligning to TRBD1. V lost 6 bases and J lost 2; bases outside the gene matches: 5. This CDR3 contains 14 residues. In nucleotides, the CDR3 is TGTGCCAGCAGACCAGGGGGCTTCAACTATGGCTACACCTTC. This gives the protein CASRPGGFNYGYTF.

A note on this clonotype: It is likely a read error, because the conserved phenylalanine at the end of the CDR3 is missing. The rearrangement joins TRBV18 to TRBJ1-1; TRBD1 matches at 8 bases. After removal of 3 bases from V and 5 bases from J, the junction contained 5 bases not matched to a gene. The germline CDR1 and CDR2 sequences are KGHSH and LQKENI. The CDR3 has 14 amino acids. The CDR3 reads CASSPQGADTEAFS. CDR3 nucleotide sequence: TGTGCCAGCTCACCCCAGGGGGCGGATACTGAAGCTTTCTCT.

This clonotype showed up just a few times. The chain employs TRBV10-2 and TRBJ2-3, with TRBD2 matching over 8 bases. CDR1 and CDR2 (germline): WSHSY, SAAADI. Trimming removed 3 bases from V and 6 bases from J; junction bases left unmatched: 5. The CDR3 has 14 amino acids. CDR3 loop: CASSDGGVWDTQYF. The CDR3 bases are TGCGCCAGCAGTGACGGGGGGGTCTGGGATACGCAGTATTTT.